This T cell receptor beta chain was sequenced for a study of blood T cell repertoires in COVID-19. V lost 4 bases and J lost 0, with 10 bases in between. Per germline, CDR1 SGHTA and CDR2 FQGNSA. The CDR3 has 15 residues. How the authors handled the data: Amplification from reference gene primers served as the basis for estimated nucleated cell counts. Using immunoSEQ multiplex PCR, the repertoire was profiled, and TCRdb retains in-frame clones only, with some absent. V and J calls and clone size are those listed in that table; D and trimming were worked out from the DNA. This table has 200,000 to 250,000 clones, 70% to 90% appearing once.

Sequences were obtained from peripheral blood. This receptor was taken from a woman in her 70s with active or convalescent COVID-19. V and J are TRBV7-2 and TRBJ2-1; TRBD1 is a possible D gene (5 bases). CDR3 sequence: CASSSDQGSYNEQFF. The CDR3 coding sequence is TGTGCCAGCAGCTCCGACCAGGGCTCCTACAATGAGCAGTTCTTC.